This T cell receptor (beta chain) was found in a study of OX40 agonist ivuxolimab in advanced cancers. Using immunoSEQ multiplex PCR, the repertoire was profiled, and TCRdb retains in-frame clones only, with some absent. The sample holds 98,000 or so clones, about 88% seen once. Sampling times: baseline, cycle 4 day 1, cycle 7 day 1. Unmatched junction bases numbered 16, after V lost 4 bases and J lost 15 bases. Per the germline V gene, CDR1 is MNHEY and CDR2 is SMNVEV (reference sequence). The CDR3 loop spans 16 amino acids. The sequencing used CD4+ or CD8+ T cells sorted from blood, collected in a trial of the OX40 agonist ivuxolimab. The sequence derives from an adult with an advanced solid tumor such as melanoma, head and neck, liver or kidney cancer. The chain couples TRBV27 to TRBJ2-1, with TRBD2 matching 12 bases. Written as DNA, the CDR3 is TGTGCCAGCAGTTCCGGACTAGCGGGAACCACCTTAGTACCGTTCTTC. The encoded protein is CASSSGLAGTTLVPFF.